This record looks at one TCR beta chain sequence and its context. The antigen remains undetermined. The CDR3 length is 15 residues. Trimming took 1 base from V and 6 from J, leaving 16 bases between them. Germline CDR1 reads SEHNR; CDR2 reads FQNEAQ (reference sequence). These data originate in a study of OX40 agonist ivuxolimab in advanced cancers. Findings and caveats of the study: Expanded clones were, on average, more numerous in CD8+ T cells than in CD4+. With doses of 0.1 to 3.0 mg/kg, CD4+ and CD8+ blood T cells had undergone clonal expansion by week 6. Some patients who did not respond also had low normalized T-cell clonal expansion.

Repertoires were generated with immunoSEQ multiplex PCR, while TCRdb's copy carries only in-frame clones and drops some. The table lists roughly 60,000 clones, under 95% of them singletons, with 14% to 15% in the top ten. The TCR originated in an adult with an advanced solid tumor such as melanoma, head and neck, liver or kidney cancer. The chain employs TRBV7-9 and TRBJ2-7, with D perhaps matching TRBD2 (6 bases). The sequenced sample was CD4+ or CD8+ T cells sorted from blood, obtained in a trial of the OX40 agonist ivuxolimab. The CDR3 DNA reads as TGTGCCAGCAGCTTAGGGTCCGGGAGAGGGCCCGAGCAGTACTTC. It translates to CASSLGSGRGPEQYF.